This T cell receptor beta chain came from a study of PD-1 blockade in classical Hodgkin lymphoma. Study overall: Nivolumab was given intravenously to patients at 3 mg/kg every 2 weeks.

Looked up from germline, CDR1 is KGHSH and CDR2 is LQKENI. CDR3 length equals 13 residues. The V and J ends lost 3 bases and 5 bases respectively, with 11 bases between them. In the case of this clone: What it binds is not known.

All patients relapsed after autologous stem cell transplantation, and brentuximab vedotin exposure varied. Here immunoSEQ multiplex PCR was the method, and the copy in TCRdb shows in-frame clones only, minus some. The repertoire holds around 36,000 clones, with approximately 87% as singletons. Notes on the study in general: Patients who initiated nivolumab within 1 year of ASCT were excluded. Unlike CD8+ TCR diversity, which did not rise significantly by C4D1, CD4+ TCR diversity did.

The V call is TRBV18, the J call TRBJ2-7; D unresolved. The source material was peripheral blood mononuclear cells (PBMCs), sampled at baseline. This sequence was found in a human donor with classical Hodgkin lymphoma. The CDR3, as DNA: TGTGCCAGCTCACCGGAACAGTTCGACGAGCAGTACTTC. This gives the protein CASSPEQFDEQYF.